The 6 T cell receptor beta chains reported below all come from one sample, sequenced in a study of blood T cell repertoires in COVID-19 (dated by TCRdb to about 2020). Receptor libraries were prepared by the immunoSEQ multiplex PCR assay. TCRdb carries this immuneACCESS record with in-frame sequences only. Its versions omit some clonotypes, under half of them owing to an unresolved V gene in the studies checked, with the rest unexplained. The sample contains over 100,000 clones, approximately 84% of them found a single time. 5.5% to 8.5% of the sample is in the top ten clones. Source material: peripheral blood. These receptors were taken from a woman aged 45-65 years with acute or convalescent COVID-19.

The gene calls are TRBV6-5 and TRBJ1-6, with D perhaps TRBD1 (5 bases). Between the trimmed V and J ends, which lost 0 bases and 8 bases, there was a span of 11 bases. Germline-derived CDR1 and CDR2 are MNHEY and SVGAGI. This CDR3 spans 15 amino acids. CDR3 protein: CASSYSYGGDSPLHF. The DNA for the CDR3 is TGTGCCAGCAGTTACTCGTACGGGGGTGATTCACCCCTCCACTTT.

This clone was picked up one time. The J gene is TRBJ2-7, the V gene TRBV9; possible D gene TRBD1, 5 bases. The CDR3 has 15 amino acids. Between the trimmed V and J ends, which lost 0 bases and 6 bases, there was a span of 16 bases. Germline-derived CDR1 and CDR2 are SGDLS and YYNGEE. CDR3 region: CASSVGGRAPGEQYF. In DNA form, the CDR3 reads TGTGCCAGCAGCGTAGGGGGCAGGGCCCCCGGCGAGCAGTACTTC.

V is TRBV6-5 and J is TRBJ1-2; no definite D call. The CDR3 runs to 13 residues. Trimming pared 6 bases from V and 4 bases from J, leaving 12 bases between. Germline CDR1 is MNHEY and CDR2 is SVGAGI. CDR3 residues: CASSLVTGYGYTF. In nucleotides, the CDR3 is TGTGCCAGCAGCTTGGTTACCGGCTATGGCTACACCTTC.

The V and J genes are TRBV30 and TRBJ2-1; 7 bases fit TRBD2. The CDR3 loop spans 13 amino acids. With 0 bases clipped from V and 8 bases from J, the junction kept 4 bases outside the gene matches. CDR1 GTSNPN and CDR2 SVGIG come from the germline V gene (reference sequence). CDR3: CAWSVRLADEQFF. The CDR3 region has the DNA TGTGCCTGGAGTGTACGACTAGCCGATGAGCAGTTCTTC.

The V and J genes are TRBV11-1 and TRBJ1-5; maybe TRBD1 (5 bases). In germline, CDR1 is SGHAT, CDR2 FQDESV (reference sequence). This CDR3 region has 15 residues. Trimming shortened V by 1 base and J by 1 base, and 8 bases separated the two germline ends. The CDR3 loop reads CASSLDQGSNQPQHF. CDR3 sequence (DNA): TGTGCCAGCAGCTTAGACCAGGGAAGCAATCAGCCCCAGCATTTT.

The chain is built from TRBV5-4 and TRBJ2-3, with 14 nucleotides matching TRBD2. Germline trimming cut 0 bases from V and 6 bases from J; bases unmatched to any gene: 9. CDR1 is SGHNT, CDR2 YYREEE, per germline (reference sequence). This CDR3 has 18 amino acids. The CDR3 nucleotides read TGTGCCAGCAGCTTGGCCCCCGGGACTAGCGGGGGCTGGGATACGCAGTATTTT. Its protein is CASSLAPGTSGGWDTQYF.